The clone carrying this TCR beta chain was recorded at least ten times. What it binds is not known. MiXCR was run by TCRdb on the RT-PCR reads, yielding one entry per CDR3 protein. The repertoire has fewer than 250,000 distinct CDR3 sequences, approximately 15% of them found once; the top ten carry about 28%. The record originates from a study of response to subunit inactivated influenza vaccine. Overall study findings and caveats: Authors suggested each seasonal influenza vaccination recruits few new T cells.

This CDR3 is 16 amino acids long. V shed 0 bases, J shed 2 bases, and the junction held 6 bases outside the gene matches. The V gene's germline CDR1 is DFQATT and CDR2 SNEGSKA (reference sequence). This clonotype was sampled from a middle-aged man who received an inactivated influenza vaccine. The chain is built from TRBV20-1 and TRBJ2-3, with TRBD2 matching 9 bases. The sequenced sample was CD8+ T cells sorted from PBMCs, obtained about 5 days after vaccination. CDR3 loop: CSARDPLAGYTDTQYF. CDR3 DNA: TGCAGTGCTAGAGATCCCCTAGCGGGATACACAGATACGCAGTATTTT.